These 28 T cell receptor beta chains were all obtained from the same sample, sequenced in a study of T cells in Graves' hyperthyroidism and ophthalmopathy. TCR beta CDR3 regions were amplified from RNA transcripts. The HTBI primer set served for first-round RT-PCR of the TCR CDR3. MiXCR, applied by TCRdb to the multiplex PCR reads, yields one record per CDR3 protein. Among about half a million distinct CDR3 sequences listed, roughly 20% were seen once. The sample comprised blood. The receptors derive from a man between 18 and 35 years old with Graves' hyperthyroidism.

Ten or more counts support this clonotype. The chain is built from TRBV11-2 and TRBJ2-7; TRBD2 might be the D (5 bases). The CDR3 totals 13 residues. CDR1 SGHAT and CDR2 FQNNGV come from the germline V gene. The V and J ends lost 3 bases and 5 bases respectively, with 11 bases between them. This CDR3 is CASSFSPRDEQYF. The CDR3, as DNA: TGTGCCAGCAGCTTCTCCCCGAGGGACGAGCAGTACTTC.

The sample holds many counts of this clonotype. The V and J genes are TRBV6-1 and TRBJ1-5, with 7 bases lining up with TRBD1. V shed 7 bases, J shed 0 bases, and the junction held 3 bases outside the gene matches. This CDR3 spans 14 amino acids. CDR1 and CDR2 from the germline V gene are MNHNS and SASEGT. The CDR3 region has the DNA TGTGCCAGCACGAGGGGGCGTAGCAATCAGCCCCAGCATTTT. It translates to CASTRGRSNQPQHF.

This clonotype has a handful of counts. The rearrangement joins TRBV19 to TRBJ1-1; 8 positions match TRBD1. CDR1 is LNHDA and CDR2 is SQIVND in the germline V gene (reference sequence). The CDR3 sequence is 14 residues long. V dropped 5 bases and J dropped 2; count of bases not matched to a gene: 4. CDR3 in DNA: TGTGCCAGTAGTCACCAGGGGGCAAACACTGAAGCTTTCTTT. Its translation: CASSHQGANTEAFF.

The sample holds many counts of this clonotype. This sequence joins TRBV6-4 and TRBJ1-1, with 9 bases that match TRBD1. This CDR3 is built from 17 residues. With 1 base clipped from V and 4 bases from J, the junction kept 10 bases outside the gene matches. Germline V gene sequence: CDR1 MRHNA, CDR2 SNTAGT. CDR3 protein: CASSDWTGAHDGTEAFF. The CDR3 DNA reads TGTGCCAGCAGTGACTGGACAGGGGCACATGACGGCACTGAAGCTTTCTTT.

Ten or more counts support this clonotype. The chain is built from TRBV12-3 or TRBV12-4 and TRBJ2-4; D gene unclear. This CDR3 has 14 amino acids. V was pared by 5 bases and J by 0 bases, with 8 bases between. Written as DNA, the CDR3 is TGTGCCAGCAGTCAACGGTTAGCCAAAAACATTCAGTACTTC. This translates into CASSQRLAKNIQYF.

In its sample, this clonotype was seen many times. The chain has TRBV5-1 and TRBJ2-5, with D possibly being TRBD1 (7 bases). Germline loops: CDR1 SGHRS, CDR2 YFSETQ. CDR3 size: 17 residues. The V end was cut by 0 bases, the J end by 1 base, with 16 bases between. The CDR3 sequence is CASSLGRRGDSQETQYF. The CDR3 region has the DNA TGCGCCAGCAGCTTGGGTCGGAGGGGGGACAGCCAAGAGACCCAGTACTTC.

The table lists this clonotype with many counts. This rearrangement joins TRBV6-5 to TRBJ1-2, with a possible D match to TRBD1 (5 bases). Germline CDR1 MNHEY, CDR2 SVGAGI. This CDR3 has 14 residues. The germline V and J ends were trimmed by 2 bases and 8 bases, with 15 bases remaining between them. The CDR3, as DNA: TGTGCCAGCAGTTACGTGGGCAGGGCGGAAGGCTACACCTTC. As protein: CASSYVGRAEGYTF.

This clonotype showed up just a few times. The rearrangement joins TRBV20-1 to TRBJ1-5, with D unresolved. Trimming took 1 base from V and 3 from J, leaving 10 bases between them. The CDR3 is 14 residues long. The germline gives CDR1 DFQATT, CDR2 SNEGSKA (reference sequence). CDR3 residues: CSARGRVDNQPQHF. Written as DNA, the CDR3 is TGCAGTGCTAGAGGGAGGGTGGACAATCAGCCCCAGCATTTT.

The chain has TRBV30 and TRBJ1-2; D is possibly TRBD1 (6 bases). Germline V lookup: CDR1 GTSNPN, CDR2 SVGIG (reference sequence). The length of the CDR3 is 13 residues. The germline V and J ends were trimmed by 3 bases and 3 bases, with 11 bases remaining between them. The CDR3: CAWSQNRDYGYTF. The CDR3 region has the DNA TGTGCCTGGAGCCAGAACAGGGACTATGGCTACACCTTC.

This clonotype was counted ten times or more. The rearrangement links TRBV9 to TRBJ1-5, with D unclear. The CDR3 spans 11 residues. The germline CDR1 and CDR2 sequences are SGDLS and YYNGEE. V was clipped by 6 bases and J by 5 bases, with 6 bases between them. The DNA for the CDR3 is TGTGCCAGCAATGTAGATCAGCCCCAGCATTTT. Its translation: CASNVDQPQHF.

There are many counts of this clonotype. The chain has TRBV7-6 and TRBJ1-3; 7 bases match TRBD1. Germline CDR1 and CDR2: SGHVS and FNYEAQ. The junction had 13 bases not matched to a gene; V was cut back by 8 bases and J by 0 bases. This CDR3 is 17 amino acids long. The CDR3 DNA follows: TGTGCCAGCGTGCGAGGGGGCAACTTTCTCTCTGGAAACACCATATATTTT. Translated, it gives CASVRGGNFLSGNTIYF.

CDR3 nucleotides: TGTGCCAGCAGTGAGGTCGACATCCAAGAGACCCAGTACTTC. Translation gives CASSEVDIQETQYF. The chain links TRBV6-1 to TRBJ2-5; D is ambiguous. Germline V gene lookup returns CDR1 MNHNS and CDR2 SASEGT. This CDR3 region has 14 residues. V was cut by 3 bases and J by 1 base, with 9 bases left in between.

This clonotype has at least ten counts. The chain uses TRBV2 and TRBJ2-5; the match to TRBD1 covers 10 bases. The CDR3 sequence is 14 residues long. V lost 4 bases and J lost 5; bases outside the gene matches: 4. Germline V gives CDR1 SNHLY, CDR2 FYNNEI. The CDR3 protein is CASSAGTGVETQYF. In nucleotides, the CDR3 is TGTGCCAGCAGTGCGGGGACAGGGGTGGAGACCCAGTACTTC.

In regard to this clonotype: Likely a read error: the CDR3 ends without its conserved phenylalanine or tryptophan. V usage is TRBV30 and J usage is TRBJ2-7; TRBD2 might be the D (6 bases). Per germline, CDR1 GTSNPN and CDR2 SVGIG (reference sequence). The CDR3 loop spans 12 amino acids. Between the trimmed V and J ends, which lost 3 bases and 3 bases, there was a span of 9 bases. Here the CDR3 reads CAWRRGGYEQYS. Here the CDR3 DNA reads TGTGCCTGGAGGCGGGGCGGCTACGAGCAGTACTCC.

This clonotype was observed a few times. The rearrangement uses TRBV5-1 and TRBJ1-1; D is unclear. Germline CDR1 is SGHRS and CDR2 is YFSETQ. The V end was cut by 0 bases, the J end by 5 bases, with 8 bases between. The CDR3 extends over 13 amino acids. In nucleotides, the CDR3 is TGCGCCAGCAGCTTGGAGCCGGGTACTGAAGCTTTCTTT. This encodes CASSLEPGTEAFF. Complete variable domain (other parts from reference TRBV5-1 and TRBJ1-1): KAGVTQTPRYLIKTRGQQVTLSCSPISGHRSVSWYQQTPGQGLQFLFEYFSETQRNKGNFPGRFSGRQFSNSRSEMNVSTLELGDSALYLCASSLEPGTEAFFGQGTRLTVV.

This clonotype appeared many times. This chain joins TRBV2 and TRBJ2-5; a weak D match, TRBD1 (6 bases). The CDR3 is made up of 13 amino acids. Trimming pared 8 bases from V and 2 bases from J, leaving 12 bases between. Germline loops: CDR1 SNHLY, CDR2 FYNNEI. Here the CDR3 reads CASLGQPQETQYF. The CDR3 nucleotides read TGTGCCAGCCTCGGACAGCCTCAAGAGACCCAGTACTTC.

This clonotype has ten or more counts. The chain links TRBV20-1 to TRBJ2-7, with 10 bases lining up with TRBD1. The CDR3 has 12 amino acids. Losses at the gene ends were 5 bases for V and 7 bases for J; bases not matched to a gene: 5. Germline V gene lookup returns CDR1 DFQATT and CDR2 SNEGSKA (reference sequence). The CDR3 reads CSAGQGGEEQYF. CDR3 DNA: TGCAGTGCTGGACAGGGGGGCGAGGAGCAGTACTTC.

The chain links TRBV11-2 to TRBJ2-2; D not certain. This CDR3 region has 16 residues. The germline CDR1 and CDR2 sequences are SGHAT and FQNNGV. V dropped 0 bases and J dropped 0 bases, with 8 bases sitting between them. The CDR3 DNA is TGTGCCAGCAGCTTAGATTCCAGAGCGAACACCGGGGAGCTGTTTTTT. Its translation is CASSLDSRANTGELFF.

This clonotype showed up many times. The chain employs TRBV9 and TRBJ2-7; D uncertain. The germline gives CDR1 SGDLS, CDR2 YYNGEE. Trimming left V 0 bases short and J 2 bases short, with 6 bases between. The CDR3 sequence is 13 residues long. For the CDR3, the DNA is TGTGCCAGCAGCGTAGGCCCCACCTACGAGCAGTACTTC. This encodes CASSVGPTYEQYF. The full variable domain, with the rest looked up from reference TRBV9 and TRBJ2-7, is DSGVTQTPKHLITATGQRVTLRCSPRSGDLSVYWYQQSLDQGLQFLIQYYNGEERAKGNILERFSAQQFPDLHSELNLSSLELGDSALYFCASSVGPTYEQYFGPGTRLTVT.

The table lists this clonotype with a few counts. The chain links TRBV20-1 to TRBJ1-4, with D unclear. Germline V CDR1 and CDR2: DFQATT, SNEGSKA (reference sequence). The germline V and J ends were trimmed by 5 bases and 6 bases, with 10 bases remaining between them. The CDR3 consists of 12 residues. Here the CDR3 DNA reads TGCAGTGCTTATCACATGGATGAAAAACTGTTTTTT. Protein: CSAYHMDEKLFF.

This clonotype was picked up many times. The rearrangement links TRBV4-1 to TRBJ2-7; TRBD1 might be the D (6 bases). Germline values: CDR1 MGHRA, CDR2 YSYEKL. This CDR3 has 15 residues. The V end was cut by 7 bases, the J end by 0 bases, with 16 bases between. This CDR3 is CASNPGDVSSYEQYF. As DNA, the CDR3 is TGCGCCAGCAACCCAGGGGATGTAAGCTCCTACGAGCAGTACTTC.

This clonotype was observed many times. The chain is built from TRBV12-3 or TRBV12-4 and TRBJ2-5, with 15 bases fitting TRBD2. The trim removed 3 bases at V and 2 bases at J, leaving 4 bases unmatched. The CDR3 spans 17 residues. CDR3 in amino acids: CASSFRGLAGGQETQYF. CDR3 DNA: TGTGCCAGCAGTTTCCGCGGACTAGCGGGGGGGCAAGAGACCCAGTACTTC.

The rearrangement uses TRBV28 and TRBJ2-5; 12 bases agree with TRBD1. Looked up from germline, CDR1 is MDHEN and CDR2 is SYDVKM. The length of the CDR3 is 17 residues. The J segment lost 10 bases and the V segment lost 6 bases, leaving 18 bases of the junction unmatched. CDR3 residues: CASSGPPGQGAGRGQYF. In nucleotides, the CDR3 is TGTGCCAGCAGCGGCCCCCCGGGACAGGGGGCTGGAAGGGGCCAGTACTTC.

This clonotype turned up a few times. The V and J genes are TRBV9 and TRBJ1-1, with D unresolved. The germline V and J ends were trimmed by 2 bases and 0 bases, with 8 bases remaining between them. The CDR3 totals 14 residues. Looked up from germline, CDR1 is SGDLS and CDR2 is YYNGEE. This CDR3 reads CASSVTMMNTEAFF. The DNA for the CDR3 is TGTGCCAGCAGCGTGACAATGATGAACACTGAAGCTTTCTTT.

This clonotype came up many times. The V and J genes are TRBV2 and TRBJ2-7, with D possibly being TRBD2 (6 bases). The CDR3 totals 13 residues. V lost 5 bases and J 3 bases, leaving 11 bases between the germline ends. From germline, CDR1 is SNHLY and CDR2 FYNNEI. CDR3 amino acids: CASSRAAGYEQYF. For the CDR3, the DNA is TGTGCCAGCAGTCGGGCAGCGGGCTACGAGCAGTACTTC.

A few counts support this clonotype. The J gene is TRBJ2-3, the V gene TRBV12-3 or TRBV12-4; perhaps D is TRBD1 or TRBD2 (5 bases each). Trimming took off 4 bases at V and 5 bases at J, with 13 bases between the two ends. The CDR3 sequence is 14 residues long. The CDR3 nucleotides are TGTGCCAGCAGTTCTCTATGGGGGAGAGATACGCAGTATTTT. Translating it yields CASSSLWGRDTQYF.

This clonotype is a singleton in its sample. The gene calls are TRBV6-7 and TRBJ2-7; D gene unclear. TRBV6-7 is classed as an ORF, of uncertain function. V was cut by 4 bases and J by 3 bases, with 22 bases left in between. The CDR3 loop spans 17 amino acids. This CDR3 reads CASSLDPRYSNNYEQYF. CDR3 in DNA: TGTGCCAGCAGTTTAGACCCGCGGTACAGTAACAACTACGAGCAGTACTTC.

This clonotype was observed at least ten times. The rearrangement joins TRBV6-1 to TRBJ1-2; D is uncertain. Between the trimmed V and J ends, which lost 0 bases and 6 bases, there was a span of 17 bases. The germline CDR1 and CDR2 sequences are MNHNS and SASEGT. This CDR3 has 16 residues. The CDR3 DNA reads TGTGCCAGCAGTGAAGCTCGCTGGGCCCTGGACCATGGCTACACCTTC. It encodes CASSEARWALDHGYTF.